This is a list of T cell receptor beta chains from one sample in a study of Ad26.COV2.S vaccination and SARS-CoV-2 variants. The data were produced by immunoSEQ multiplex PCR, yet TCRdb's version contains in-frame clones alone and is incomplete. The data contain some 400,000 clones, approximately 91% of them singletons. Specimen: peripheral blood, collected in a trial of Ad26.COV2.S vaccine versus placebo. The source of these receptors is a person aged 18-60 years who received the Ad26.COV2.S COVID-19 vaccine or a placebo. The CDR3 runs from the conserved cysteine through the conserved F or W. The D gene is left open where the match is weak. A clone size is listed for some rows: how often the clone was seen (once, few, many), or a class if it is expanded.

d_call,clone_size,v_call,j_call,cdr3_nt,cdr3_aa
-,-,TRBV4-1,TRBJ1-5,TGCGCCAGCAGCCAAGATCGGGGACGTAATAGCAATCAGCCCCAGCATTTT,CASSQDRGRNSNQPQHF
-,-,TRBV5-1,TRBJ2-3,TGCGCCAGCAGCTTGGGACAAAAAGAGCGGATCGGTACGCAGTATTTT,CASSLGQKERIGTQYF
TRBD1,-,TRBV28,TRBJ1-2,TGTGCCAGCAGTCAAAGACAGGGGACCTATGGCTACACCTTC,CASSQRQGTYGYTF
-,once,TRBV27,TRBJ1-6,TGTGCCAGCCGGGGCCGGGGGATTGGTTCACCCCTCCACTTT,CASRGRGIGSPLHF
TRBD1,once,TRBV11-2,TRBJ2-7,TGTGCCAGCAGCCCAGGACAGGGGGCCTACGAGCAGTACTTC,CASSPGQGAYEQYF
-,few,TRBV7-2,TRBJ1-2,TGTGCCAGCAGCCCCCGGAACAGGTATTATGGCTACACCTTC,CASSPRNRYYGYTF
TRBD1,-,TRBV7-9,TRBJ2-5,TGTGCCAGCAGCCTCCGGACAGGGGGGGTATCGGGAGGGCGAGAGACCCAGTACTTC,CASSLRTGGVSGGRETQYF
-,-,TRBV11-3,TRBJ2-6,TGTGCCAGCAGCTTAGGGGGAAACTCTGGGGCCAACGTCCTGACTTTC,CASSLGGNSGANVLTF
TRBD1,-,TRBV5-8,TRBJ2-5,TGTGCCAGCAGCTTGGTGGGGACAGGGCCAGAGACCCAGTACTTC,CASSLVGTGPETQYF
TRBD2,-,TRBV3-1/TRBV3-2,TRBJ2-5,TGTGCCAGCAGTTCCCTGCTTGGTAGCGGGGGAGAGACCCAGTACTTC,CASSSLLGSGGETQYF
TRBD2,-,TRBV11-2,TRBJ2-7,TGTGCCAGCAGCCTAGCGGGAAACTCCTACGAGCAGTACTTC,CASSLAGNSYEQYF
-,-,TRBV30,TRBJ1-6,TGTGCCTGGAGTTCTGGGGTAGGTGCACCCCTCCACTTT,CAWSSGVGAPLHF
TRBD1,-,TRBV3-1/TRBV3-2,TRBJ1-6,TGTGCCAGCAGCCAAGTAGGGACAGGTTACAATTCACCCCTCCACTTT,CASSQVGTGYNSPLHF
-,-,TRBV15,TRBJ1-1,TGTGCCACCGGTCCTACAGCGAACACTGAAGCTTTCTTT,CATGPTANTEAFF
TRBD1,-,TRBV29-1,TRBJ2-7,TGCAGCGTTGCGGTGACAGGGACCTCCTACGAGCAGTACTTC,CSVAVTGTSYEQYF
-,few,TRBV10-3,TRBJ2-7,TGTGCCATCAGTCCGCCCGGGCTCAGATCCGAGCAGTACTTC,CAISPPGLRSEQYF
-,few,TRBV14,TRBJ1-1,TGTGCCAGCAGGGAAGGGACGTCTCGAGCTTTCTTT,CASREGTSRAFF
-,-,TRBV5-8,TRBJ2-1,TGTGCCAGCGCCCCACCTGGAGTCCCGGTCGGCCACACCTACAATGAGCAGTTCTTC,CASAPPGVPVGHTYNEQFF
TRBD2,-,TRBV12-3/TRBV12-4,TRBJ2-1,TGTGCCAGCAGTGTACTAGCGGGAGGCGAGCAGTTCTTC,CASSVLAGGEQFF
TRBD1,once,TRBV2,TRBJ1-6,TGTGCCAGCAGAAAACAGGGGATGGATAATTCACCCCTCCACTTT,CASRKQGMDNSPLHF
-,-,TRBV5-1,TRBJ1-1,TGCGCCAGCAGCTTGGACGGGGTGAGCACTGAAGCTTTCTTT,CASSLDGVSTEAFF
-,-,TRBV7-9,TRBJ2-5,TGTGCCAGCAGCCTCTTGGGGCAGGCTAGGGAGACCCAGTACTTC,CASSLLGQARETQYF
TRBD2,-,TRBV7-3,TRBJ2-3,TGTGCCAGCAGTTTAAGCGGGAGTGGGGCAGATACGCAGTATTTT,CASSLSGSGADTQYF
TRBD1,-,TRBV9,TRBJ1-5,TGTGCCAGCAGCACAGGGACAGGGCTACAGCCCCAGCATTTT,CASSTGTGLQPQHF
-,-,TRBV28,TRBJ1-2,TGTGCCAGCAGTTTCGGGGCAGGGAACTATGGCTACACCTTC,CASSFGAGNYGYTF
-,-,TRBV18,TRBJ1-2,TGTGCCAGCTCACCTATGGGAGCGGAGAACTATGGCTACACCTTC,CASSPMGAENYGYTF
-,-,TRBV7-3,TRBJ1-1,TGTGCCAGCAGCCCGGGGTTGGGACCGACATTTTGGATGAACACTGAAGCTTTCTTT,CASSPGLGPTFWMNTEAFF
TRBD1,-,TRBV15,TRBJ1-6,TGTGCCACCAGCAGAGCCCACGGACAGGGTAATTCACCCCTCCACTTT,CATSRAHGQGNSPLHF
TRBD1,-,TRBV5-1,TRBJ2-1,TGCGCCAGCAGCTTTAAGACAGGGTTCGCCAATGAGCAGTTCTTC,CASSFKTGFANEQFF
TRBD2,-,TRBV29-1,TRBJ2-1,TGCAGCGTTGAAGGATCAGCGGGAGTTTCAAGCTCCTACAATGAGCAGTTCTTC,CSVEGSAGVSSSYNEQFF
-,-,TRBV19,TRBJ1-5,TGTGCCAGTAGTATAGCCGACGCGTACAATCAGCCCCAGCATTTT,CASSIADAYNQPQHF
-,few,TRBV5-6,TRBJ2-5,TGTGCCAGCAGCTTCAAGGTTCAAGAGACCCAGTACTTC,CASSFKVQETQYF
TRBD1,few,TRBV29-1,TRBJ1-2,TGCAGCGCCCAGGGGGGACAGGGATATGGCTACACCTTC,CSAQGGQGYGYTF
-,-,TRBV5-1,TRBJ1-4,TGCGCCAGCAGCAAAGGGGGTGATAATGAAAAACTGTTTTTT,CASSKGGDNEKLFF
-,-,TRBV9,TRBJ2-1,TGTGCCAGCAGCCAGGGGCCCGAAAGAAATGAGCAGTTCTTC,CASSQGPERNEQFF
-,-,TRBV12-3/TRBV12-4,TRBJ2-7,TGTGCCAGCAGATACGGGGTCTCCTACGAGCAGTACTTC,CASRYGVSYEQYF
-,-,TRBV6-6,TRBJ2-1,TGTGCCAGCAGCCGAACAGCGGATGAGCAGTTCTTC,CASSRTADEQFF
-,-,TRBV9,TRBJ2-7,TGTGCCAGCAGCGGGGCAGGGCCCTACGAGCAGTACTTC,CASSGAGPYEQYF
-,-,TRBV6-5,TRBJ2-3,TGTGCCAGCAAAGACCCCGGAGTAGATACGCAGTATTTT,CASKDPGVDTQYF
-,few,TRBV11-1,TRBJ2-3,TGTGCCAGCAGCACCCGACACACAGATACGCAGTATTTT,CASSTRHTDTQYF
TRBD2,-,TRBV11-2,TRBJ2-7,TGTGCCAGCAGCTTTCTAGCGGGAGGCTTCGACGAGCAGTACTTC,CASSFLAGGFDEQYF
-,-,TRBV7-8,TRBJ1-4,TGTGCCAGCAGCTCCGTCCCCAGGGCCCGTGGGGAACTGTTTTTT,CASSSVPRARGELFF
-,-,TRBV2,TRBJ2-3,TGTGCCAGCAGGGTTGACAGGCGAGGAGATACGCAGTATTTT,CASRVDRRGDTQYF
TRBD1,-,TRBV18,TRBJ2-5,TGTGCCAGCTCACTTTCGACAGGGGGCGGCAAGGAGACCCAGTACTTC,CASSLSTGGGKETQYF
-,-,TRBV24-1,TRBJ2-1,TGTGCCACCCAGGAACGAGGGCCCTACAATGAGCAGTTCTTC,CATQERGPYNEQFF
-,-,TRBV2,TRBJ2-6,TGTGCCAGCAGTGGCTCCCCGGGGGCCAACGTCCTGACTTTC,CASSGSPGANVLTF
-,-,TRBV4-2,TRBJ2-5,TGTGCCAGCAGCCAAGATCCAGGAGAGACCCAGTACTTC,CASSQDPGETQYF
-,-,TRBV9,TRBJ2-3,TGTGCCAGCAGCCCGGGGAGGCCCACAGATACGCAGTATTTT,CASSPGRPTDTQYF
-,few,TRBV5-1,TRBJ2-1,TGCGCCAGCAGCTTGGAAACAGGGTTCCCCGACAATGAGCAGTTCTTC,CASSLETGFPDNEQFF